Presented here are 16 T cell receptor beta chains from one specimen sequenced in a study of patients and donors after allogeneic stem cell transplantation (dated by TCRdb to 2018 to 2020). Receptor amplification or capture employed RT-PCR. Sequencing was performed on a NextSeq 550. TCRdb trimmed public reads at Q25 via fastp, called clones via MiXCR and kept in-frame beta chains. Each entry is one CDR3 protein sequence, shown with its most common DNA and genes. The sample contains roughly 940,000 distinct CDR3 sequences, roughly 17% of them found a single time. The ten largest clonotypes hold roughly 6.4% of the sample. The sample comprised blood, either unsorted or a sorted T cell fraction (not recorded which). The receptors shown here come from a human donor who was either an allogeneic HSCT recipient or a stem cell or donor lymphocyte infusion donor (not recorded which). It is not recorded whose cells these are; they may come from a transplant donor.

This clonotype was seen more than once but under ten times. The rearrangement joins TRBV29-1 to TRBJ1-2, with D uncertain. This CDR3 has 14 residues. Trimming pared 1 base from V and 4 bases from J, leaving 13 bases between. The germline V gene has CDR1 SQVTM and CDR2 ANQGSEA. This chain's CDR3 is CSVEAGSVFYGYTF. The CDR3 DNA sequence: TGCAGCGTTGAAGCCGGCAGCGTCTTCTATGGCTACACCTTC.

The chain couples TRBV3-1 to TRBJ2-2; D gene uncertain. The CDR3 consists of 13 residues. Trimming took off 0 bases at V and 8 bases at J, with 7 bases between the two ends. Germline CDR1 LGHDT, CDR2 YNNKEL (reference sequence). CDR3 region: CASSQDRRGELFF. DNA of the CDR3: TGTGCCAGCAGCCAAGATCGAAGGGGGGAGCTGTTTTTT.

The chain carries TRBV7-9 and TRBJ2-3; D not resolved. The CDR3 sequence is 14 residues long. V lost 5 bases to trimming and J lost 0 bases, with 9 bases between them. Germline CDR1 reads SEHNR; CDR2 reads FQNEAQ (reference sequence). The CDR3 DNA is TGTGCCAGCAGCCCCGTTACTAGCACAGATACGCAGTATTTT. This sequence encodes CASSPVTSTDTQYF.

This clonotype was detected only a few times. V is TRBV10-3 and J is TRBJ1-1; 7 nucleotides match TRBD1. The germline V gene encodes CDR1 ENHRY and CDR2 SYGVKD. The V gene end was trimmed by 5 bases and the J gene end by 0 bases; junction bases not matched to a gene: 3. The CDR3 consists of 14 residues. CDR3 sequence (DNA): TGTGCCATCAGTAAACAGGGGATGAACACTGAAGCTTTCTTT. It is translated as CAISKQGMNTEAFF.

The chain uses TRBV5-1 and TRBJ2-5, with D perhaps matching TRBD1 or TRBD2 (6 bases each). Trimming cost V 0 bases and J 0 bases, with 15 bases left between them. The germline V gene encodes CDR1 SGHRS and CDR2 YFSETQ. This CDR3 spans 17 amino acids. The CDR3 is CASSLAYKEGDQETQYF. CDR3 DNA: TGCGCCAGCAGCTTGGCCTACAAGGAGGGGGACCAAGAGACCCAGTACTTC.

This clonotype has only a few counts. V and J are TRBV12-3 or TRBV12-4 and TRBJ1-2; D remains ambiguous. The V gene lost 8 bases and the J gene lost 6 bases, with 13 bases spanning the gap. The CDR3 extends over 12 amino acids. CDR3 sequence: CASRAADNGYTF. In DNA form, the CDR3 reads TGTGCCAGCCGGGCGGCAGATAATGGCTACACCTTC.

This chain links TRBV7-9 with TRBJ2-1, with D possibly TRBD2 on 5 matching bases. Germline CDR1 is SEHNR and CDR2 is FQNEAQ (reference sequence). The V and J ends lost 0 bases and 4 bases respectively, with 7 bases between them. This CDR3 has 14 amino acids. CDR3 region: CASSLARTYNEQFF. The CDR3 DNA sequence: TGTGCCAGCAGCTTAGCGAGGACTTACAATGAGCAGTTCTTC.

This clonotype occurred many times. J is TRBJ2-7 and V is TRBV12-3 or TRBV12-4; D not resolved. With 3 bases removed from V and 0 bases from J, the gap between germline ends came to 9 bases. This CDR3 is 14 amino acids long. The CDR3 here is CASSFVSSSYEQYF. The CDR3 DNA reads TGTGCCAGCAGTTTTGTTTCCAGCTCCTACGAGCAGTACTTC.

This clonotype was seen ten or more times. The rearrangement links TRBV6-1 to TRBJ2-2, with 14 nucleotides matching TRBD2. Germline assignment: CDR1 MNHNS and CDR2 SASEGT. The CDR3 covers 15 residues. V gave up 8 bases and J gave up 4 bases; unmatched junction bases: 3. CDR3 residues: CASQGLAGATGELFF. CDR3 DNA: TGTGCCAGCCAGGGACTAGCGGGGGCCACCGGGGAGCTGTTTTTT.

This clonotype has just a few counts. The chain has TRBV7-2 and TRBJ2-2; no clear D gene. The CDR3 runs 10 residues. Germline values: CDR1 SGHTA, CDR2 FQGNSA. V lost 5 bases and J lost 8, with 3 bases in between. This CDR3 is CASSPGELFF. CDR3 sequence (DNA): TGTGCCAGCAGCCCGGGGGAGCTGTTTTTT.

This clonotype was seen only a few times. The J gene is TRBJ2-1, the V gene TRBV4-1; D is ambiguous. Between the trimmed V and J ends, which lost 4 bases and 4 bases, there was a span of 11 bases. This CDR3 is 14 amino acids long. The germline gives CDR1 MGHRA, CDR2 YSYEKL. CDR3 sequence reads: CASSRVVAYNEQFF. The CDR3 DNA sequence: TGCGCCAGCAGCCGGGTAGTAGCTTACAATGAGCAGTTCTTC.

The chain joins TRBV6-2 or TRBV6-3 to TRBJ2-1; the match to TRBD2 covers 10 bases. This CDR3 has 15 residues. Germline CDR1 reads MNHEY; CDR2 reads SVGEGT. The junction had 4 bases not matched to a gene; V was cut back by 1 base and J by 7 bases. Here the CDR3 DNA reads TGTGCCAGCAGTTACTACGGGACTAGCGTGAATGAGCAGTTCTTC. As protein: CASSYYGTSVNEQFF.

Only a few counts were recorded for this clonotype. The CDR3 bases are TGTGCCAGCAGCAAATACCGACAGGGGGCGAGTGGCTACACCTTC. This sequence encodes CASSKYRQGASGYTF. The chain links TRBV21-1 to TRBJ1-2; no DNA check was done on the table's D call, TRBD1. TRBV21-1 is deemed a pseudogene. This CDR3 is built from 15 residues.

Many counts were recorded for this clonotype. The chain employs TRBV29-1 and TRBJ2-2; tentatively, D is TRBD2 (6 bases). The CDR3 covers 13 residues. Germline lookup yields CDR1 SQVTM and CDR2 ANQGSEA. V lost 7 bases, J lost 7 bases, and 16 bases lay in between. The CDR3 here is CSGCERADGELFF. CDR3 DNA: TGCAGCGGTTGCGAGCGGGCTGACGGGGAGCTGTTTTTT.

The rearrangement uses TRBV5-5 and TRBJ2-5, with D possibly TRBD1 on 6 matching bases. Trimming took 4 bases from V and 5 from J, leaving 12 bases between them. Germline values: CDR1 SGHKS, CDR2 YYEKEE (reference sequence). The CDR3 runs 13 residues. The CDR3 is CASSRSGAETQYF. CDR3 bases: TGTGCCAGCAGCCGTTCAGGGGCGGAGACCCAGTACTTC.

The V call is TRBV12-3 or TRBV12-4, the J call TRBJ1-1, with D possibly matching TRBD1 (5 bases). With 1 base removed from V and 4 bases from J, the gap between germline ends came to 16 bases. The CDR3 is 16 amino acids. CDR3 amino acids: CASSLVVSSGPTEAFF. The CDR3 DNA reads TGTGCCAGCAGTTTAGTAGTCTCGTCAGGGCCCACTGAAGCTTTCTTT.